The source of this T cell receptor beta chain is a study of blood T cell repertoires in COVID-19. About the study: Nucleic acid was either cDNA or gDNA, and it came from T cells, B-cell-depleted T cells, or PBMCs.

The V segment lost 3 bases and the J segment 1 base; nucleotides outside the gene matches: 10. Per the germline V gene, CDR1 is SGHRS and CDR2 is YFSETQ. This CDR3 spans 17 amino acids. Clones were read by immunoSEQ multiplex PCR, and TCRdb kept only the in-frame ones, dropping some. The repertoire consists of 100,000 to 150,000 clones, with 60% to 75% occurring once and the leading ten covering over 1.5%. This chain links TRBV5-1 with TRBJ2-7, with 10 positions matching TRBD1. The source of this sequence is a woman aged 70-85 years with acute or convalescent COVID-19. Sample: peripheral blood. CDR3 DNA: TGCGCCAGCAGCTACGAACCGGGACAGGGGAAATCCTACGAGCAGTACTTC. It codes for CASSYEPGQGKSYEQYF.